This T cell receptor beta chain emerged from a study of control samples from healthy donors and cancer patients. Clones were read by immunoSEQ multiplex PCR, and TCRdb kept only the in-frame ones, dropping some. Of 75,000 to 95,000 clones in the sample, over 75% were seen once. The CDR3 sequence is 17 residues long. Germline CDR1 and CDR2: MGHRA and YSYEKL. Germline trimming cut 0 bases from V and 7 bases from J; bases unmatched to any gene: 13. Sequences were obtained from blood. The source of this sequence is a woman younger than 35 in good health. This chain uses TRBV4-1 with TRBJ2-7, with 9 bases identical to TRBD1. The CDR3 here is CASSQEDLGDRVGEQYF. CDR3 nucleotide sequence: TGCGCCAGCAGCCAAGAGGATTTAGGGGACAGGGTCGGAGAGCAGTACTTC.